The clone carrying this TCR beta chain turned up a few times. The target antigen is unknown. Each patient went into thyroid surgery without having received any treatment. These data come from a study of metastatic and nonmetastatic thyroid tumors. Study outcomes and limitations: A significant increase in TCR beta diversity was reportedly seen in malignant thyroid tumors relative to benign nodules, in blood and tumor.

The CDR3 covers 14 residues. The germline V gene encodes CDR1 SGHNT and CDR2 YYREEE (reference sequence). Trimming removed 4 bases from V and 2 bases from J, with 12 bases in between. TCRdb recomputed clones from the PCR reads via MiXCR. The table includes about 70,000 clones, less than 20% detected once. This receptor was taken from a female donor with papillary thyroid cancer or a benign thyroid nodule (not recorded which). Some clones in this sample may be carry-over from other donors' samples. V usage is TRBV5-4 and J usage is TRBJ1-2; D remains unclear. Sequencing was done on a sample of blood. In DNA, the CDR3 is TGTGCCAGCAGCCTTCGGACGGTGAACTATGGCTACACCTTC. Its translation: CASSLRTVNYGYTF. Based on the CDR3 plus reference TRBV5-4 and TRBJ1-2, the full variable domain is ETGVTQSPTHLIKTRGQQVTLRCSSQSGHNTVSWYQQALGQGPQFIFQYYREEENGRGNFPPRFSGLQFPNYSSELNVNALELDDSALYLCASSLRTVNYGYTFGSGTRLTVV.